This T cell receptor (beta chain) was recovered during a study of blood T cells in healthy people across ages. As for the study in general: About one barcoded TCR beta cDNA was captured per two T cells.

Alongside a J-beta primer mix, a sample-barcoded 5' primer served in a second PCR lasting about 7 to 12 cycles. Via MiXCR, TCRdb re-called the 5' RACE reads, giving one row per CDR3 protein. This table holds 800,000 to 1,300,000 distinct CDR3 sequences, 25% found once. Trimming removed 0 bases at V and 5 bases at J, with 10 bases between. CDR1 LNHNV and CDR2 YYDKDF come from the germline V gene (reference sequence). CDR3 size: 14 residues. These data also formed part of another study, on T cells of mothers and their children.

This TCR derives from a girl aged 2-10 years in good health. This sequence joins TRBV15 and TRBJ2-5; D may be TRBD1 (5 bases). The sample taken for sequencing was blood. The CDR3 DNA is TGTGCCACCAGCAGAGACAGGGCTATGGAGACCCAGTACTTC. It codes for CATSRDRAMETQYF.